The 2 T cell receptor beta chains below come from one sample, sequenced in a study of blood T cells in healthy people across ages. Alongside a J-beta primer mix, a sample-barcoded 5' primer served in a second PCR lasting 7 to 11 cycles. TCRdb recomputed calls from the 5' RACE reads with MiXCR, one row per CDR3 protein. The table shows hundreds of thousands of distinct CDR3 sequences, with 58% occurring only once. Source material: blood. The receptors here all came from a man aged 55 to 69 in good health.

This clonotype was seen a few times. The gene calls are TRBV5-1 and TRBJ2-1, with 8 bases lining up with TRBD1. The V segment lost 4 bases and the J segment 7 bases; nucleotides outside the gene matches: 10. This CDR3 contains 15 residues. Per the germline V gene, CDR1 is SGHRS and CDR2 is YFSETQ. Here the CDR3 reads CASSLDRASRNEQFF. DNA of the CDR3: TGCGCCAGCAGCCTGGACAGGGCGAGTAGAAATGAGCAGTTCTTC.

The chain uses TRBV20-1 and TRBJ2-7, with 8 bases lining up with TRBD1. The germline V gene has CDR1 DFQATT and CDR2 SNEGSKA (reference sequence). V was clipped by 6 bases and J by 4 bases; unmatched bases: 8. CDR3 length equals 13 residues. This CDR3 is CSAPGTGLYEQYF. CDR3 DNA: TGCAGTGCACCCGGGACAGGATTGTACGAGCAGTACTTC.